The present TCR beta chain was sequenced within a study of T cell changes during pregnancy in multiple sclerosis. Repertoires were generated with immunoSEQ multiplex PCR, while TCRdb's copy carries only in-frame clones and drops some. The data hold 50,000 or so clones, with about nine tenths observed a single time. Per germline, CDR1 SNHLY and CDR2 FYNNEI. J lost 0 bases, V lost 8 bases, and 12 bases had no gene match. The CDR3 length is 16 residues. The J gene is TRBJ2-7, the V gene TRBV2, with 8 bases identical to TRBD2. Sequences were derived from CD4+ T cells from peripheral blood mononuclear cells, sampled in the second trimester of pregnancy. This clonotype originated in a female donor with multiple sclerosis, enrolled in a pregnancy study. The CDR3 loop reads CASHNLSGESSYEQYF. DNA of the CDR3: TGTGCCAGCCATAACCTTAGCGGGGAGAGCTCCTACGAGCAGTACTTC.